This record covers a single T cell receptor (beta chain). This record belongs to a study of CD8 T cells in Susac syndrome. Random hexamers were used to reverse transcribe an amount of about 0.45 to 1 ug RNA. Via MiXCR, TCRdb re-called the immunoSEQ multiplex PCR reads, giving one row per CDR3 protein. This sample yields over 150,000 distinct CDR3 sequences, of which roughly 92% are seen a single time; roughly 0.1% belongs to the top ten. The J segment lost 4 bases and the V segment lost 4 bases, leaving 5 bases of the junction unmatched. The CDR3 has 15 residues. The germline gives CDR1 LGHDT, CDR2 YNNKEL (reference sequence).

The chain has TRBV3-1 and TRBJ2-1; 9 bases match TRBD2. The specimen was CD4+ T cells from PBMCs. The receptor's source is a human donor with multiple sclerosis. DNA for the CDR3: TGTGCCAGCAGCCTAATGACTAGCGGATACAATGAGCAGTTCTTC. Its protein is CASSLMTSGYNEQFF.